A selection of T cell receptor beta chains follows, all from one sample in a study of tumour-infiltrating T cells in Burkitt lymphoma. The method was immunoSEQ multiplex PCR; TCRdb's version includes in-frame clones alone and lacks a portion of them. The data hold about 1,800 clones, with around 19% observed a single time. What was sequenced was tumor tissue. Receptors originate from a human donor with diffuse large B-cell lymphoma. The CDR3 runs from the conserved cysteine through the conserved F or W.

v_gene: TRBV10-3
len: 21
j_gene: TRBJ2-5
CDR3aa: CAISVSVGTSEFLYPGETQYF

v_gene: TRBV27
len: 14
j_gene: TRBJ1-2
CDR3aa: CASSWDRASYGYTF

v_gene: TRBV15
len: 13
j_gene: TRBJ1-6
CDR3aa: CATSRDPSSPLHF

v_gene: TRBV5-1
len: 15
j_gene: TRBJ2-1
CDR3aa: CASSSAGQGFNEQFF

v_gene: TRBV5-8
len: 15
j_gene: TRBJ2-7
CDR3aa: CASSNLPGQGYEQYF

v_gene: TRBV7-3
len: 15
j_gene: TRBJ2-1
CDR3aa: CASSRGVAGNNEQFF

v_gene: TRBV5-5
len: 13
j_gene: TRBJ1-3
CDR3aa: CASSSDRVNTIYF

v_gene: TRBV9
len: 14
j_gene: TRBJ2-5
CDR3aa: CASSPQAGGETQYF

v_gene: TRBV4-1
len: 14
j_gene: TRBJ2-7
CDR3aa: CASSQEFGDYEQYF

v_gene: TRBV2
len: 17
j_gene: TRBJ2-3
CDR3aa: CASSGGRTSPRTDTQYF

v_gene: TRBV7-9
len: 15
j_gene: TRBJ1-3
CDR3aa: CASSFSELSGNTIYF

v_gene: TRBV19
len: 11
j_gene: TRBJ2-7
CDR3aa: CASSWGYEQYF

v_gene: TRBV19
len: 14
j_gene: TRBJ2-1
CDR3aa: CASSRGGGPNEQFF

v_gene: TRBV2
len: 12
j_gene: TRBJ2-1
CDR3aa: CASINGLDEQFF

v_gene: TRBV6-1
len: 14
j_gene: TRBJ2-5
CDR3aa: CASKLGQGAETQYF

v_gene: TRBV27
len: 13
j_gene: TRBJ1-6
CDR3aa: CASSSGQNSPLHF

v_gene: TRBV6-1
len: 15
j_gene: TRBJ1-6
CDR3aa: CASSEVTAPGSPLHF

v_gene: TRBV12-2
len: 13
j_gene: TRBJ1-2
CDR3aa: CASRLGHFYGYTF

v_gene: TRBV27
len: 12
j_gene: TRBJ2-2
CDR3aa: CASSMAAGELFF

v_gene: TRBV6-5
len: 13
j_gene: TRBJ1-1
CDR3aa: CASSADRATEAFF

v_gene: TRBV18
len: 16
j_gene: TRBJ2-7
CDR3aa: CTSSGGPGTGSYEQYF

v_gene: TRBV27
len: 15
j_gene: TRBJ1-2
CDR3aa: CASSSPGQGAQGYTF

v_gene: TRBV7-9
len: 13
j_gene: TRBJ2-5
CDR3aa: CASTQGSQGTQYF

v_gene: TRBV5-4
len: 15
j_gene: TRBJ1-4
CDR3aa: CASSSRDSPIEKLFF

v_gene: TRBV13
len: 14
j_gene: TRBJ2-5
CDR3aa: CASSLQGPYETQYF

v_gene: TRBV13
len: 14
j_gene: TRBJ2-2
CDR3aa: CASSLGDLTGELFF

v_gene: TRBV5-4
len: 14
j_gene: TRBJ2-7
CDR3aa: CASSQSGTIYEQYF

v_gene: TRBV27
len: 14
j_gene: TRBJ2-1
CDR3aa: CASTLGAGANEQFF

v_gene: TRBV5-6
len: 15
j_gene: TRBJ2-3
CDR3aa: CASSYGLASTDTQYF

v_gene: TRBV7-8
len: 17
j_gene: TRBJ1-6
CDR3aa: CASSLEDRQTYNSPLHF

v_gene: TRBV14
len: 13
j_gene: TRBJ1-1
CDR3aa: CASSQSPRTEAFF

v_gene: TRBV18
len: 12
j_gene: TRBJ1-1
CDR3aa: CASSPSYTEAFF

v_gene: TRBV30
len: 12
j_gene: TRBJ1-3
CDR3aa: CAWRENRQTIYF

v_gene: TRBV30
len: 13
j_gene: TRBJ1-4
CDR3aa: CAWSVLLSEKLFF

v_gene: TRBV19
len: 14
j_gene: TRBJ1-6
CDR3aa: CASRFTSYNSPLHF

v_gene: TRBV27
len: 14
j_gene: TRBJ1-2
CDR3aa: CASSLSLQLYGYTF

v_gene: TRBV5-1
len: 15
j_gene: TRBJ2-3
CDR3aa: CASSLNGPGSDTQYF

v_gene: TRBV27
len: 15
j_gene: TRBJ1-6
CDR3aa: CASSLEGGFGSPLHF

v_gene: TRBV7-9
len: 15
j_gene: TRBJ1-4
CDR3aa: CASSLGQATNEKLFF

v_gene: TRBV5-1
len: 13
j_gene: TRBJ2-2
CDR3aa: CASSSTGAGELFF

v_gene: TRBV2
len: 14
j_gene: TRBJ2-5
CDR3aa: CASRRPQTQETQYF

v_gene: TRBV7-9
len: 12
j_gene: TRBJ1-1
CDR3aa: CASSLVNTEAFF

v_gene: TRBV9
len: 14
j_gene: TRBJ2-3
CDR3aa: CASSVTSGTDTQYF

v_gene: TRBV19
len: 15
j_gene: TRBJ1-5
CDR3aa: CASSGDRGSNQPQHF

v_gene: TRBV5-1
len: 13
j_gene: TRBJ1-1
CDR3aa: CASSPDGLGEAFF

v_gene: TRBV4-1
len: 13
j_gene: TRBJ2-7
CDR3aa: CASSQERTGEQYF

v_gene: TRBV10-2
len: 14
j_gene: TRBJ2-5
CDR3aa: CASSWTGGTETQYF

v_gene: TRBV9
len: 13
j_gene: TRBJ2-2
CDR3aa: CASSVVGAGELFF

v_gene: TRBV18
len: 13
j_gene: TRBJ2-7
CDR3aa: CASSGNRPYEQYF

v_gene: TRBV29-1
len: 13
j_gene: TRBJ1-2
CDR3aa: CSVGAGTGGGYTF

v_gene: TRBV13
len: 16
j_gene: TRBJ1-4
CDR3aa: CASSAGPRGANEKLFF

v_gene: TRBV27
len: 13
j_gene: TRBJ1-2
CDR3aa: CASSPGRLYGYTF

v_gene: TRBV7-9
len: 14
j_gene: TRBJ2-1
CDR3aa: CASSPRNTDDEQFF

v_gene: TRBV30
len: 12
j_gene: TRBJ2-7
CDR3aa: CGIGKGTYEQYF

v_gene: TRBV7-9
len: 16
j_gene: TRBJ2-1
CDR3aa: CASSNPGLAIFNEQFF

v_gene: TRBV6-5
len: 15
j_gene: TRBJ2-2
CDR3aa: CASSYEGGRIGELFF

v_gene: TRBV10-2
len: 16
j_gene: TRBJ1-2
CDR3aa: CASSVVPGQGASGYTF

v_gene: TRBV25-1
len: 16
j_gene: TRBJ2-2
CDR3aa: CASSGPGRGLTGELFF

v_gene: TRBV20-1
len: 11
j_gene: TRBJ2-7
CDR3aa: CSAKQIYEQYF